Listed below are T cell receptor beta chains from one sample, sequenced in a study of technical replicates of blood from several donors. Method: immunoSEQ multiplex PCR; TCRdb's copy keeps in-frame clones and lacks some. The sample has 50,000 to 70,000 clones, 70% to 90% seen once; the top ten hold approximately 4.4%. The source material was PBMCs. The receptor source for this set is a human donor in good health. Some clones in this sample may be carry-over from other donors' samples. CDR3s include the opening cysteine and the closing phenylalanine or tryptophan. The order of the fields is D gene, V gene, clone size, J gene, CDR3 protein, CDR3 DNA. D genes are given only for firm matches. The size field is filled for only some rows; it gives once, few, many or a size class.

>-|TRBV7-3|-|TRBJ2-3
CASSPDLSFFCSTDTQYF
TGTGCCAGCAGCCCCGACTTATCCTTTTTCTGTTCCACAGATACGCAGTATTTT
>-|TRBV18|-|TRBJ2-7
CASSPGRSSYEQYF
TGTGCCAGCTCACCAGGCCGGAGCTCCTACGAGCAGTACTTC
>-|TRBV29-1|-|TRBJ1-2
CSVEEDTSPYGYTF
TGCAGCGTTGAGGAAGACACGAGCCCCTATGGCTACACCTTC
>TRBD2|TRBV30|-|TRBJ2-1
CAWSGSGSEQFF
TGTGCCTGGAGTGGTAGCGGGAGTGAGCAGTTCTTC
>TRBD1|TRBV5-4|once|TRBJ2-1
CASSSPLGTGSMESYNEQFF
TGTGCCAGCAGCTCACCCTTAGGGACAGGGTCAATGGAGTCCTACAATGAGCAGTTCTTC
>-|TRBV28|few|TRBJ1-2
CASSRSRLGYTF
TGTGCCAGCAGTCGCTCACGGTTGGGCTACACCTTC
>-|TRBV2|-|TRBJ1-2
CASRGRVGANYGYTF
TGTGCCAGCAGGGGTCGCGTCGGAGCTAACTATGGCTACACCTTC
>TRBD1|TRBV19|-|TRBJ1-4
CASSIGTGGEKLFF
TGTGCCAGTAGTATCGGGACAGGGGGTGAAAAACTGTTTTTT
>TRBD2|TRBV10-3|-|TRBJ2-2
CAISSGTSGWGGELFF
TGTGCCATCAGCTCCGGGACTAGCGGTTGGGGAGGGGAGCTGTTTTTT
>-|TRBV5-8|-|TRBJ1-2
CASTVDIHYGYTF
TGTGCCAGCACCGTTGACATCCACTATGGCTACACCTTC
>TRBD1|TRBV29-1|once|TRBJ2-7
CSATGTEDYEQYF
TGCAGCGCCACCGGGACAGAAGACTACGAGCAGTACTTC
>-|TRBV5-5|-|TRBJ2-3
CASSLGVGPTDTQYF
TGTGCCAGCAGCCTCGGGGTCGGGCCCACAGATACGCAGTATTTT
>-|TRBV5-4|once|TRBJ2-1
CASSLSAGVGASSIGQFF
TGTGCCAGCAGCCTCTCAGCCGGGGTGGGTGCTTCATCGATTGGGCAGTTCTTC
>TRBD2|TRBV6-5|-|TRBJ2-5
CASSYSRAGGETQYF
TGTGCCAGCAGTTACTCGAGGGCGGGAGGGGAGACCCAGTACTTC
>TRBD1|TRBV19|-|TRBJ2-7
CASSDRGASNSAYEQYF
TGTGCCAGTAGTGACAGGGGGGCTTCGAATTCCGCGTACGAGCAGTACTTC
>TRBD2|TRBV6-7|-|TRBJ2-3
CASRSGTSGPSTDTQYF
TGTGCCAGCAGATCCGGGACTAGCGGACCTAGCACAGATACGCAGTATTTT
>-|TRBV7-9|-|TRBJ2-7
CASSLAGGYEQYF
TGTGCCAGCAGCTTAGCGGGGGGCTACGAGCAGTACTTC
>-|TRBV5-1|-|TRBJ2-2
CASSLAGGFPTGELFF
TGCGCCAGCAGCTTGGCCGGGGGTTTCCCCACCGGGGAGCTGTTTTTT
>TRBD2|TRBV5-1|once|TRBJ2-3
CASKPVGGAGDTQYF
TGCGCCAGTAAACCGGTCGGGGGGGCTGGGGATACGCAGTATTTT
>-|TRBV4-3|-|TRBJ2-3
CASSQGVRLATDTQYF
TGCGCCAGCAGCCAAGGGGTCCGACTGGCGACAGATACGCAGTATTTT
>TRBD2|TRBV18|-|TRBJ2-3
CASSPRTSGLHGTDTQYF
TGTGCCAGCTCACCAAGGACTAGCGGACTGCATGGCACAGATACGCAGTATTTT
>-|TRBV15|-|TRBJ2-6
CATSRQGISGANVLTF
TGTGCCACCAGCAGACAGGGGATCTCTGGGGCCAACGTCCTGACTTTC
>TRBD2|TRBV6-1|-|TRBJ2-4
CASSDIAGVIQYF
TGTGCCAGCAGTGACATAGCGGGGGTCATTCAGTACTTC
>TRBD1|TRBV30|once|TRBJ2-2
CAWRGQEYTGELFF
TGTGCCTGGAGGGGACAGGAGTACACCGGGGAGCTGTTTTTT
>TRBD2|TRBV19|-|TRBJ2-7
CASSPGTSFHEQYF
TGTGCCAGTAGTCCTGGGACTAGCTTCCACGAGCAGTACTTC
>-|TRBV7-9|-|TRBJ2-5
CASSVWGDETQYF
TGTGCCAGCAGCGTCTGGGGGGATGAGACCCAGTACTTC
>-|TRBV7-7|-|TRBJ2-3
CASSPSGHNTDTQYF
TGTGCCAGCAGCCCCTCGGGACACAACACAGATACGCAGTATTTT